Below, 2 T cell receptor beta chains from the same sample are listed, as sequenced in a study of blood T cells in healthy people across ages. A second PCR, run for about 6 to 11 cycles, used a sample-barcoded 5' primer plus a J-beta primer mix. In TCRdb, the 5' RACE reads were re-called with MiXCR into one record per CDR3 protein. The sample shows 700,000 to 950,000 distinct CDR3 sequences, more than 45% of them seen only once. The source material was blood. Source of these receptors: a man under 40 in good health.

The chain joins TRBV7-2 to TRBJ2-1, with D possibly being TRBD1 or TRBD2 (5 bases each). CDR1 SGHTA and CDR2 FQGNSA come from the germline V gene. The germline V and J ends were trimmed by 1 base and 8 bases, with 27 bases remaining between them. The CDR3 totals 19 residues. CDR3: CASSLEPGRVGRFIDEQFF. CDR3 bases: TGTGCCAGCAGCTTAGAGCCGGGGCGGGTCGGGCGTTTTATCGATGAGCAGTTCTTC.

With respect to this clonotype: The junction departs from germline at one end; a sequencing error may be responsible. This chain joins TRBV20-1 and TRBJ2-7; a weak D match, TRBD2 (5 bases). The CDR3 contains 13 residues. Germline assignment: CDR1 DFQATT and CDR2 SNEGSKA (reference sequence). DNA of the CDR3: TGCAGTGCTAGAGGAGGAGGTGTTCGCGAGCAGAACTTC. Translated: CSARGGGVREQNF.